One sample yielded the 8 T cell receptor beta chains listed below, sequenced in a study of blood T cell repertoires in COVID-19. Some clones are missing from TCRdb's copy, which holds only in-frame ones; the method was immunoSEQ multiplex PCR. The sample shows about 170,000 clones, 92% of them seen only once. The specimen was peripheral blood. Every receptor here comes from a man aged 25-40 years with COVID-19, enrolled during active disease.

The chain joins TRBV13 to TRBJ2-4; 12 positions match TRBD1. V was pared by 3 bases and J by 0 bases, with 15 bases of the junction left unmatched. The CDR3 contains 21 residues. The germline V gene has CDR1 PRHDT and CDR2 FYEKMQ (reference sequence). CDR3 region: CASSLATSGTGGDLAKNIQYF. DNA of the CDR3: TGTGCCAGCAGCTTGGCGACCTCCGGGACAGGGGGCGATTTAGCCAAAAACATTCAGTACTTC.

CDR3 region: CASSLAVGETDTQYF. CDR3 nucleotides: TGCGCCAGCAGCTTGGCGGTCGGGGAAACAGATACGCAGTATTTT. This chain uses TRBV5-1 with TRBJ2-3; a weak D match, TRBD2 (5 bases). The germline gives CDR1 SGHRS, CDR2 YFSETQ. This CDR3 comprises 15 residues. Deletions cut 0 bases from V and 3 bases from J, with 11 bases between.

The chain uses TRBV9 and TRBJ1-3, with D uncertain. The V end was cut by 3 bases, the J end by 4 bases, with 14 bases between. The CDR3 sequence is 15 residues long. Germline V gene lookup returns CDR1 SGDLS and CDR2 YYNGEE. Written as DNA, the CDR3 is TGTGCCAGCAGCGCCGGGGTCCCAAGCGGAAACACCATATATTTT. It specifies CASSAGVPSGNTIYF.

The rearrangement uses TRBV28 and TRBJ1-2; 7 bases agree with TRBD1. Trimming cost V 6 bases and J 0 bases; bases outside gene matches: 4. There are 14 residues in the CDR3. The germline CDR1 and CDR2 sequences are MDHEN and SYDVKM. CDR3 loop: CASRSTGSNYGYTF. In DNA, the CDR3 is TGTGCCAGCAGGTCGACAGGGTCTAACTATGGCTACACCTTC.

This clone was counted a few times. The chain recombines TRBV2 with TRBJ1-1, with D perhaps TRBD1 (6 bases). Trimming pared 8 bases from V and 0 bases from J, leaving 10 bases between. The CDR3 is 13 residues long. Germline CDR1 SNHLY, CDR2 FYNNEI. CDR3 sequence (DNA): TGTGCCAGCGAAAGGGGGATGAACACTGAAGCTTTCTTT. Translating it yields CASERGMNTEAFF.

The chain recombines TRBV9 with TRBJ2-1, with 8 bases identical to TRBD2. The ends lost 3 bases at V and 3 bases at J; junction bases unmatched: 5. This CDR3 is 15 amino acids long. Per the germline V gene, CDR1 is SGDLS and CDR2 is YYNGEE. CDR3 in amino acids: CASSASGSVYNEQFF. The CDR3 DNA reads TGTGCCAGCAGCGCGAGCGGGAGCGTCTACAATGAGCAGTTCTTC.

The rearrangement joins TRBV6-5 to TRBJ1-4, with TRBD1 matching 10 bases. The CDR3 contains 14 residues. In germline, CDR1 is MNHEY, CDR2 SVGAGI. The V and J ends lost 6 bases and 8 bases, in that order; junction bases with no gene match: 6. The chain's CDR3 is CASRRQGAGEKLFF. CDR3 in DNA: TGTGCCAGCAGACGACAGGGGGCAGGGGAAAAACTGTTTTTT.

V is TRBV18 and J is TRBJ1-1; 8 nucleotides agree with TRBD1. This CDR3 has 16 residues. Germline CDR1 and CDR2: KGHSH and LQKENI. Trimming cost V 6 bases and J 1 base; bases outside gene matches: 10. CDR3 in amino acids: CASSPSYRGRNTEAFF. The DNA of the CDR3 is TGTGCCAGCTCCCCATCTTACAGGGGGAGGAACACTGAAGCTTTCTTT.